The 25 T cell receptor beta chains in this list originate from one sample, sequenced in a study of T-cell reconstitution after alpha-beta-depleted transplantation in children. Unique molecular identifiers were built into the TCRbeta library. MiXCR, applied by TCRdb to the PCR reads, yields one record per CDR3 protein. The table lists over 70,000 distinct CDR3 sequences, roughly 8% of them singletons. The starting material was PBMCs from the stem cell graft donor, obtained from the stem cell graft. These receptors were collected from a human donor who donated a stem cell graft to a child with congenital amegakaryocytic thrombocytopenia.

This clonotype was recorded at least ten times. The chain is built from TRBV20-1 and TRBJ2-3; TRBD2 aligns across 8 bases. The V segment lost 1 base and the J segment 4 bases; nucleotides outside the gene matches: 7. This CDR3 region has 15 residues. CDR1 and CDR2 (germline): DFQATT, SNEGSKA (reference sequence). CDR3 sequence (DNA): TGCAGTGCTAGAGCCCTAACGGGGGGGTCAGATACGCAGTATTTT. Its protein is CSARALTGGSDTQYF.

This chain connects TRBV7-2 to TRBJ2-5, with unresolved D. CDR3 length: 14 residues. The V gene's germline CDR1 is SGHTA and CDR2 FQGNSA. V was trimmed by 5 bases and J by 1 base, leaving 11 bases between them. The CDR3 sequence is CASSPNGLQETQYF. Here the CDR3 DNA reads TGTGCCAGCAGCCCTAATGGGCTCCAAGAGACCCAGTACTTC.

In this sample, this clonotype turned up many times. This chain joins TRBV5-5 and TRBJ2-2; 8 bases map to TRBD1. Germline assignment: CDR1 SGHKS and CDR2 YYEKEE (reference sequence). This CDR3 region has 16 residues. V lost 0 bases, J lost 0 bases, and 1 base stayed unmatched. This CDR3 is CASSLAGQANTGELFF. In DNA, the CDR3 is TGTGCCAGCAGCTTGGCGGGACAGGCGAACACCGGGGAGCTGTTTTTT.

In its sample, this clonotype was seen many times. The chain recombines TRBV12-3 or TRBV12-4 with TRBJ1-6; D remains ambiguous. This CDR3 is built from 13 residues. V gave up 2 bases and J gave up 8 bases, with 7 bases separating them. This chain's CDR3 is CASSLRVDSPLHF. CDR3 bases: TGTGCCAGCAGTTTAAGAGTGGATTCACCCCTCCACTTT.

This clonotype was found many times. This chain joins TRBV7-9 and TRBJ2-5; D call uncertain. V dropped 7 bases and J dropped 5 bases, with 8 bases sitting between them. The CDR3 loop spans 11 amino acids. Germline loops: CDR1 SEHNR, CDR2 FQNEAQ (reference sequence). The CDR3 DNA reads as TGTGCCAGCACGGTTTTGGAGACCCAGTACTTC. This encodes CASTVLETQYF.

This sequence joins TRBV7-9 and TRBJ2-7; tentative D call: TRBD1 (5 bases). Trimming left V 5 bases short and J 4 bases short, with 12 bases between. This CDR3 comprises 13 residues. In germline, CDR1 is SEHNR, CDR2 FQNEAQ (reference sequence). For the CDR3, the DNA is TGTGCCAGCAGCCTGGGGCTCCTTTACGAGCAGTACTTC. This codes for CASSLGLLYEQYF.

This clonotype turned up a few times. V gene TRBV5-1 combines with J gene TRBJ1-6, with D maybe TRBD1 (5 bases). With 4 bases removed from V and 5 bases from J, the gap between germline ends came to 13 bases. Germline CDR1 reads SGHRS; CDR2 reads YFSETQ. The CDR3 contains 15 residues. This chain's CDR3 is CASSRDSSNNSPLHF. As DNA, the CDR3 is TGCGCCAGCAGCCGCGACAGTAGTAATAATTCACCCCTCCACTTT.

This clonotype was observed at least ten times. The chain is built from TRBV5-1 and TRBJ2-4; 7 bases align to TRBD1. The V segment lost 4 bases and the J segment 3 bases; nucleotides outside the gene matches: 13. The length of the CDR3 is 17 residues. Germline values: CDR1 SGHRS, CDR2 YFSETQ. The CDR3 sequence is CASSASVTGDGKNIQYF. In DNA, the CDR3 is TGCGCCAGCAGCGCCTCAGTAACAGGGGATGGCAAAAACATTCAGTACTTC.

This clonotype appeared many times. This chain uses TRBV7-2 with TRBJ2-7, with TRBD2 identical over 8 bases. The germline CDR1 and CDR2 sequences are SGHTA and FQGNSA. The CDR3 is 16 amino acids. J was trimmed by 0 bases and V by 1 base; bases with no gene match: 5. The CDR3: CASSLGSGGSSYEQYF. In DNA form, the CDR3 reads TGTGCCAGCAGCTTAGGGTCGGGGGGGAGCTCCTACGAGCAGTACTTC. The entire variable domain, with the rest obtained from reference TRBV7-2 and TRBJ2-7, is as follows: GAGVSQSPSNKVTEKGKDVELRCDPISGHTALYWYRQSLGQGLEFLIYFQGNSAPDKSGLPSDRFSAERTGGSVSTLTIQRTQQEDSAVYLCASSLGSGGSSYEQYFGPGTRLTVT.

V gene TRBV7-3 combines with J gene TRBJ2-2; no reliable D call. The length of the CDR3 is 16 residues. V lost 0 bases to trimming and J lost 2 bases, with 10 bases between them. Germline V CDR1 and CDR2: SGHTA, FQGTGA. CDR3 DNA: TGTGCCAGCAGCTTAACCGTCCCTCAAAACACCGGGGAGCTGTTTTTT. Protein sequence: CASSLTVPQNTGELFF.

This clonotype was counted many times. This rearrangement joins TRBV4-2 to TRBJ2-3; unclear D gene. There are 17 residues in the CDR3. V was cut by 0 bases and J by 2 bases, with 15 bases left in between. Germline V lookup: CDR1 LGHNA, CDR2 YNFKEQ. DNA for the CDR3: TGTGCCAGCAGCCAAGAGTGGAGCCCGCCATACACAGATACGCAGTATTTT. It codes for CASSQEWSPPYTDTQYF.

This clonotype was observed many times. The chain is built from TRBV20-1 and TRBJ1-1, with D uncertain. V was shortened by 0 bases and J by 1 base, with 3 bases between the two germline ends. From germline, CDR1 is DFQATT and CDR2 SNEGSKA (reference sequence). This CDR3 spans 12 amino acids. CDR3 sequence: CSARDGNTEAFF. CDR3 nucleotide sequence: TGCAGTGCTAGAGATGGGAACACTGAAGCTTTCTTT.

This clonotype was counted many times. The rearrangement uses TRBV3-1 and TRBJ2-1; TRBD2 is a possible D gene (7 bases). Germline CDR1 and CDR2: LGHDT and YNNKEL (reference sequence). V lost 0 bases, J lost 0 bases, and 15 bases lay in between. The CDR3 extends over 18 amino acids. CDR3 protein: CASSQEAARGGSYNEQFF. The CDR3 coding sequence is TGTGCCAGCAGCCAAGAGGCGGCTAGGGGGGGCTCCTACAATGAGCAGTTCTTC.

The chain has TRBV2 and TRBJ2-3, with TRBD1 as a possible D gene (6 bases). Germline V gene sequence: CDR1 SNHLY, CDR2 FYNNEI. With 4 bases removed from V and 2 bases from J, the gap between germline ends came to 16 bases. The CDR3 extends over 16 amino acids. CDR3 protein: CASSAPRRQVTDTQYF. In DNA, the CDR3 is TGTGCCAGCAGTGCTCCCCGGAGACAGGTCACAGATACGCAGTATTTT.

This clonotype was counted many times. The J gene is TRBJ2-1, the V gene TRBV29-1, with D possibly being TRBD2 (7 bases). Between the trimmed V and J ends, which lost 4 bases and 6 bases, there was a span of 16 bases. Germline V gene sequence: CDR1 SQVTM, CDR2 ANQGSEA. The CDR3 totals 14 residues. CDR3 DNA: TGCAGCGTTGCGGGGATACGGGGGGCCAATGAGCAGTTCTTC. It translates to CSVAGIRGANEQFF.

This clonotype was picked up many times. The V gene is TRBV20-1, the J gene TRBJ2-1; D perhaps matches TRBD2 (5 bases). CDR1 is DFQATT and CDR2 is SNEGSKA in the germline V gene (reference sequence). The V gene lost 2 bases and the J gene lost 6 bases, with 11 bases spanning the gap. This CDR3 region has 13 residues. The CDR3 region is CSARRAAGNEQFF. The CDR3, as DNA: TGCAGTGCTAGAAGGGCGGCGGGCAATGAGCAGTTCTTC.

This clonotype was observed many times. This chain links TRBV20-1 with TRBJ1-2; no definite D call. The CDR3 sequence is 14 residues long. Germline CDR1 DFQATT, CDR2 SNEGSKA (reference sequence). Between the trimmed V and J ends, which lost 0 bases and 0 bases, there was a span of 8 bases. CDR3 DNA sequence: TGCAGTGCTAGAGATGTGGGAGCTAACTATGGCTACACCTTC. Translated, it gives CSARDVGANYGYTF.

This clonotype was counted ten times or more. The chain is built from TRBV7-2 and TRBJ2-7; 9 bases align to TRBD1. The CDR3 extends over 12 amino acids. Germline V lookup: CDR1 SGHTA, CDR2 FQGNSA. V was pared by 3 bases and J by 6 bases, with 0 bases of the junction left unmatched. In nucleotides, the CDR3 is TGTGCCAGCAGCTTGGACAGGGGCGAGCAGTACTTC. Translating gives CASSLDRGEQYF.

This clonotype occurred many times. V is TRBV7-6 and J is TRBJ2-3, with D unresolved. Germline CDR1 and CDR2: SGHVS and FNYEAQ. The CDR3 is 14 residues long. The V end lost 1 base, the J end lost 3 bases, and 8 bases lay between the germline ends. The CDR3 DNA sequence: TGTGCCAGCAGCTTAGGTCCCTTGACAGATACGCAGTATTTT. This gives the protein CASSLGPLTDTQYF.

This clonotype was found many times. The genes are TRBV6-6 and TRBJ2-1; 9 bases fit TRBD2. CDR1 MNHNY and CDR2 SVGAGI come from the germline V gene (reference sequence). V shed 6 bases, J shed 2 bases, and the junction held 2 bases outside the gene matches. The CDR3 has 14 residues. CDR3 DNA: TGTGCCAGCAGGACTAGCGGAACCTACAATGAGCAGTTCTTC. It codes for CASRTSGTYNEQFF.

This clonotype has at least ten counts. V is TRBV18 and J is TRBJ2-3; 8 positions match TRBD2. The V gene end was trimmed by 1 base and the J gene end by 1 base; junction bases not matched to a gene: 7. Germline V gene sequence: CDR1 KGHSH, CDR2 LQKENI. CDR3 length: 17 residues. CDR3 residues: CASSPQGRGARTDTQYF. The CDR3, as DNA: TGTGCCAGCTCACCACAAGGGCGGGGGGCCCGCACAGATACGCAGTATTTT.

This clonotype was picked up many times. The chain couples TRBV12-3 or TRBV12-4 to TRBJ1-2; the match to TRBD1 covers 9 bases. CDR3 length: 14 residues. J gave up 5 bases and V 7 bases, and 8 bases lay outside the gene matches. The CDR3 loop is CASTKQGAEYGYTF. The CDR3 region has the DNA TGTGCCAGCACCAAACAGGGGGCGGAGTATGGCTACACCTTC.

The table lists this clonotype with a few counts. CDR3 sequence: CSASPKRVWQGSYGYTF. Written as DNA, the CDR3 is TGCAGTGCTAGCCCCAAGAGAGTTTGGCAAGGGTCGTACGGCTACACCTTC. The chain couples TRBV20-1 to TRBJ1-2; D remains unclear. Germline lookup yields CDR1 DFQATT and CDR2 SNEGSKA (reference sequence). The CDR3 loop spans 17 amino acids. Trimming took off 3 bases at V and 8 bases at J, with 28 bases between the two ends.

The chain carries TRBV18 and TRBJ2-3; TRBD2 matches 7 bases. The germline V gene has CDR1 KGHSH and CDR2 LQKENI. V trimming: 3 bases; J trimming: 2 bases; junction bases outside the gene matches: 8. This CDR3 has 16 residues. In DNA form, the CDR3 reads TGTGCCAGCTCACCTAGGGCTAGCGGATCCACAGATACGCAGTATTTT. Its protein is CASSPRASGSTDTQYF.

This clonotype was counted a few times. CDR3 loop: CASSLPAATNEKLFF. CDR3 sequence (DNA): TGTGCCAGCAGTTTGCCGGCTGCAACTAATGAAAAACTGTTTTTT. This chain joins TRBV12-3 or TRBV12-4 and TRBJ1-4; no definite D call. Trimming took 3 bases from V and 0 from J, leaving 8 bases between them. This CDR3 has 15 amino acids.